This T cell receptor beta chain is from a study of blood T cells in healthy people across ages (dated by TCRdb to between 2014 and 2017). About the full investigation: In model experiments, roughly one uniquely barcoded TCR beta cDNA molecule per two T cells was captured by template switching. The study measured age-related changes in TCR beta repertoire diversity using deep sequencing normalized with unique cDNA molecular identifiers. To avoid experimental bias, donors of different ages were distributed randomly across sequencing lanes. The donors were split into four age groups: young (average 16 years), middle-aged (nearly 40), aged (around 67) and long-lived (about 82). Two additional independent replicas of 1 million unique cDNA reads from the same blood draw were analyzed for two donors (one aged 18 to 30 and one aged 80 or older).

Library method: 5' RACE. TCRdb shows the sequencer as Illumina HiSeq 2500. A second roughly 6 to 11 cycle PCR used a sample-barcoded 5' primer and a J-beta primer mix. Each TCR beta cDNA molecule received a unique molecular identifier from a template-switch 5' adaptor carrying 12 random nucleotides. Each sample yielded at least 3 million CDR3-containing paired-end reads. First-strand cDNA synthesis was performed from all RNA using the Mint cDNA synthesis kit, with priming by a TRBC-specific oligonucleotide. All cDNA was treated with uracil-DNA glycosylase and then went through a first 18-cycle PCR with the universal primers M1SS and BC2_uni_R. The original pipeline was this. For normalization, 1 million high-quality reads were randomly selected from each sample, with every read carrying a distinct molecular identifier. Instead of being binned into consensus sequences, reads that shared molecular identifiers were thrown out. MiTCR, with a Q25 quality threshold and the strictest error-elimination algorithm, was used for CDR3 identification, clonotype clustering and error correction. A nonparametric unseen species model with Euler transformation was used to estimate a lower bound on total TCR beta diversity. Using fastp trimming at Q25 and MiXCR clonotype assembly, TCRdb reanalyzed the public sequencing data and kept in-frame beta chains. Each CDR3 protein gets just one entry, which takes the most common genes and DNA from the rows behind it. The V and J calls and clone size come from TCRdb's table, not from the authors' own analysis. In all, the sample holds some 320,000 distinct CDR3 sequences, and 25% to 30% of those were seen once. The ten largest clones add up to around 29% of the sample.

Including cysteine and phenylalanine, the CDR3 has 16 amino acids. Just CDR3 DNA is preserved here, 48 bases in frame from base 1. The CDR1 and CDR2 encoded by the germline V gene are SGHRS and YFSETQ. V drops 1 base and J drops 1 base, leaving 13 bases in between. As for this clonotype: Its antigen target is currently unknown. There are no base qualities to consult, and no much larger clone falls within one base.

The paper's findings and limits, for the study overall: Because the CMV infection status of the donors was unknown, age-related changes in expanded clonotypes may potentially have been confounded. There was a strong correlation between observed TCR beta diversity and the percentage of naive T cells measured by flow cytometry. Compared with the aged group, more naive CD4+ T cells, fewer expanded clones and increased TCR diversity were shown by the long-lived group, suggesting age selection. Estimates of total diversity based on one million sequenced T cells were considered lower bounds and underestimates. Since profiling was done on bulk unsorted PBMCs, naive and antigen-experienced compartments could not be conclusively compared. As age increased, observed TCR beta diversity per million T cells dropped in a roughly linear way, and a significant reduction was already evident by age 40.

The donors were under 40 Caucasian individuals from Russia, aged roughly 6 to 100 years, who were systemically healthy. About 10 milliliters of peripheral blood were drawn from each donor into EDTA-treated Vacutainer tubes. Ficoll-Paque density-gradient centrifugation was used to isolate PBMCs, with at least 6 million per sample. Trizol reagent was used to extract total RNA from the PBMCs, yielding at least 6 micrograms per sample. For every donor, an aliquot of PBMCs went through flow cytometry to measure the percentages of naive CD45RAhigh/CD27high T cells. This receptor was obtained from a woman between 70 and 85 years old in good health. This chain is built from TRBV5-1 and TRBJ2-3; TRBD2 could be the D gene, as 5 bases match. Sequenced: blood. The sequence in DNA is TGCGCCAGCAGCTTGTCGTCAAGCGGAGGCACAGATACGCAGTATTTT. This sequence encodes CASSLSSSGGTDTQYF.